This T cell receptor beta chain was identified during a study of cytomegalovirus exposure and HLA in healthy donors. Findings of the study overall: According to a later analysis, donors in an Asian-associated ancestry cluster reportedly had fewer N-insertions than the approximately 720-donor mean. Reported results showed that the classifier diagnosed cytomegalovirus status with high specificity and sensitivity. According to the study, around 150 TCR beta chains were cytomegalovirus-associated.

Use of 60 Vbeta and 13 Jbeta primers characterized the PCR. Method: immunoSEQ multiplex PCR; TCRdb's copy keeps in-frame clones and lacks some. The data show approximately 89,000 clones, about 74% seen once. The count of this clone is one. Its antigen is not known. V was clipped by 1 base and J by 2 bases; unmatched bases: 7. This CDR3 is 16 amino acids long. Germline-derived CDR1 and CDR2 are LGHNA and YSLEER. Sequencing used PBMCs. The sequence derives from a man aged 30 to 45 in good health and CMV-seronegative. The V and J genes are TRBV4-3 and TRBJ2-7; 8 bases line up with TRBD1. Written as DNA, the CDR3 is TGCGCCAGCAGCCAAGTATCCTGGACAGGGACCTACGAGCAGTACTTC. This codes for CASSQVSWTGTYEQYF.